Each of the 10 T cell receptor beta chains below was sequenced from the same sample in a study of neurological immune-mediated disorders. TCRdb passed the 5' RACE reads through MiXCR, listing each CDR3 protein once. The sample lists tens of thousands of distinct CDR3 sequences; under 4.5% were seen once. Sequenced sample: PBMCs. The receptors stem from a woman aged 50 to 60 with multiple sclerosis.

This clonotype was found many times. This rearrangement joins TRBV5-1 to TRBJ2-2; D might be TRBD1 (5 bases). Germline V gene data show CDR1 as SGHRS and CDR2 as YFSETQ. V lost 3 bases to trimming and J lost 4 bases, with 16 bases between them. The CDR3 has 16 residues. CDR3 DNA sequence: TGCGCCAGCAGCTCTCGCGGCAGGGAAGGCACCGGGGAGCTGTTTTTT. Translating gives CASSSRGREGTGELFF.

This clonotype was seen ten or more times. The chain couples TRBV12-3 or TRBV12-4 to TRBJ2-7; TRBD1 is a possible D gene (6 bases). Trimming removed 11 bases at V and 2 bases at J, with 13 bases between. The CDR3 extends over 12 amino acids. CDR3 amino acids: CASEDSPYEQYF. DNA for the CDR3: TGTGCCTCCGAGGACAGCCCCTACGAGCAGTACTTC.

In its sample, this clonotype was seen many times. The rearrangement joins TRBV2 to TRBJ2-3, with 10 bases lining up with TRBD2. After removal of 8 bases from V and 1 base from J, the junction contained 15 bases not matched to a gene. The CDR3 spans 18 residues. Per germline, CDR1 SNHLY and CDR2 FYNNEI. CDR3 nucleotides: TGTGCCAGCGGTGGGATTAGCGGGGGGTACCTCGGCACAGATACGCAGTATTTT. It codes for CASGGISGGYLGTDTQYF.

The CDR3 region is CASSPLGVSYNSPLHF. In DNA, the CDR3 is TGTGCCAGCTCACCTCTTGGGGTCTCCTATAATTCACCCCTCCACTTT. The chain uses TRBV18 and TRBJ1-6; no clear D. The CDR3 runs 16 residues. In germline, CDR1 is KGHSH, CDR2 LQKENI. The ends were cut back, 3 bases at V and 0 bases at J, with 9 bases in the middle.

This clonotype was seen ten or more times. The chain combines TRBV5-1 with TRBJ2-3, with D possibly matching TRBD1 (5 bases). CDR3 length equals 15 residues. Germline lookup yields CDR1 SGHRS and CDR2 YFSETQ. Trimming took off 4 bases at V and 4 bases at J, with 16 bases between the two ends. In DNA, the CDR3 is TGCGCCAGCAGCACCGGACACAGCCCCCCAGATACGCAGTATTTT. Encoded protein: CASSTGHSPPDTQYF.

The sample holds many counts of this clonotype. Here the CDR3 reads CASSHSPGGQYF. The CDR3 region has the DNA TGTGCCAGCAGCCATAGTCCAGGAGGGCAGTATTTT. The chain links TRBV7-3 to TRBJ2-3, with a tentative D call TRBD2 (5 bases). The germline gives CDR1 SGHTA, CDR2 FQGTGA. The CDR3 is 12 amino acids. Trimming took 5 bases from V and 11 from J, leaving 14 bases between them. Using reference TRBV7-3 and TRBJ2-3 for the parts outside the CDR3, the full variable domain is GAGVSQTPSNKVTEKGKYVELRCDPISGHTALYWYRQSLGQGPEFLIYFQGTGAADDSGLPNDRFFAVRPEGSVSTLKIQRTERGDSAVYLCASSHSPGGQYFGPGTRLTVL.

This clonotype has ten or more counts. The chain employs TRBV9 and TRBJ2-3; 13 positions match TRBD2. After removal of 3 bases from V and 0 bases from J, the junction contained 4 bases not matched to a gene. The length of the CDR3 is 17 residues. Germline V CDR1 and CDR2: SGDLS, YYNGEE. This chain's CDR3 is CASSAGTSGDSTDTQYF. DNA of the CDR3: TGTGCCAGCAGCGCCGGGACTAGCGGGGATAGCACAGATACGCAGTATTTT.

Turning to this clonotype: Its ends do not fully match the called genes, so a read error is possible. The V gene is TRBV12-3 or TRBV12-4, the J gene TRBJ1-5; D not resolved. The CDR3 contains 12 residues. For the CDR3, the DNA is TGTGCCAGCAGTTTTGGAAATAAGCCCCAGAATTTT. Amino acids: CASSFGNKPQNF.

This clonotype appeared many times. V and J are TRBV20-1 and TRBJ1-4; a weak D match, TRBD1 (5 bases). The V gene's germline CDR1 is DFQATT and CDR2 SNEGSKA (reference sequence). The CDR3 spans 11 residues. Trimming left V 8 bases short and J 8 bases short, with 12 bases between. This CDR3 reads CSFQGNEKLFF. The CDR3, as DNA: TGCAGTTTCCAGGGTAACGAAAAACTGTTTTTT.

This clonotype was counted at least ten times. The gene calls are TRBV5-1 and TRBJ2-5, with 7 positions matching TRBD1. The CDR3 is made up of 13 amino acids. Trimming removed 7 bases from V and 2 bases from J; junction bases left unmatched: 5. Germline V lookup: CDR1 SGHRS, CDR2 YFSETQ. CDR3 in amino acids: CASGLTGQETQYF. The CDR3 nucleotides read TGCGCCAGCGGATTGACAGGGCAAGAGACCCAGTACTTC. The complete variable domain, with remaining parts taken from reference TRBV5-1 and TRBJ2-5, reads KAGVTQTPRYLIKTRGQQVTLSCSPISGHRSVSWYQQTPGQGLQFLFEYFSETQRNKGNFPGRFSGRQFSNSRSEMNVSTLELGDSALYLCASGLTGQETQYFGPGTRLLVL.